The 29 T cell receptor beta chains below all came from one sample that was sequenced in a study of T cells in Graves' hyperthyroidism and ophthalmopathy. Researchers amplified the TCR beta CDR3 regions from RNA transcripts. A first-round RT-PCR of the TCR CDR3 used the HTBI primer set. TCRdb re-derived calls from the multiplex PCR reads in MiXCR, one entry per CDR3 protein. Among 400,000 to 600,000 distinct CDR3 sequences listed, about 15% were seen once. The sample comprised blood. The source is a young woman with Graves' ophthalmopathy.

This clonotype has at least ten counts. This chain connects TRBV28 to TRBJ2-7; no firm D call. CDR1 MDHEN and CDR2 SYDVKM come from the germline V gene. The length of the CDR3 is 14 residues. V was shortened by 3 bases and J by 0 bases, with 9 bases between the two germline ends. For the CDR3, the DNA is TGTGCCAGCAGTTTGGCAGCCACCTCCTACGAGCAGTACTTC. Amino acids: CASSLAATSYEQYF.

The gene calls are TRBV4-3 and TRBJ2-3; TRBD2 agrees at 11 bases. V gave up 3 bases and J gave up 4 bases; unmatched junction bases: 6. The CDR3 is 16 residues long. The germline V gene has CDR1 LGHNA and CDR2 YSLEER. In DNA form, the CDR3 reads TGCGCCAGCAGCCATACACTAGCGGGAGCAGCAGATACGCAGTATTTT. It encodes CASSHTLAGAADTQYF.

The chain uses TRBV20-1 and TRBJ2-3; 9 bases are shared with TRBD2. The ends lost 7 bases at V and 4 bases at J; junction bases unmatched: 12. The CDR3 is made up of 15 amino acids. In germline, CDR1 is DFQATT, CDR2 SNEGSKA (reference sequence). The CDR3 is CSGNVAGGYSDTQYF. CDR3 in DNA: TGCAGTGGTAATGTGGCGGGAGGGTATTCAGATACGCAGTATTTT.

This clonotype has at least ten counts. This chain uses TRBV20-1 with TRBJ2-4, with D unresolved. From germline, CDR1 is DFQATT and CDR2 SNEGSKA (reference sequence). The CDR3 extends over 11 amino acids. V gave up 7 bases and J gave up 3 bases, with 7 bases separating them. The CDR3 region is CSGIGKNIQYF. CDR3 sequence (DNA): TGCAGTGGGATCGGCAAAAACATTCAGTACTTC.

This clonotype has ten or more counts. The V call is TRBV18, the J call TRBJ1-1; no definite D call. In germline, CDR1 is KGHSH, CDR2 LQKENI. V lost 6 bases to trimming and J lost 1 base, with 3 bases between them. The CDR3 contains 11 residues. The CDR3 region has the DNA TGTGCCAGCTCCGCGAACACTGAAGCTTTCTTT. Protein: CASSANTEAFF.

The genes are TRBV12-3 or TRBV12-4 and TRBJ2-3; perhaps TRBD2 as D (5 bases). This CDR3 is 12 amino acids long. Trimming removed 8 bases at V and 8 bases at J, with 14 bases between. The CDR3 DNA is TGTGCCAGCTCTTCCCTAGAGGGTACGCAGTATTTT. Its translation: CASSSLEGTQYF.

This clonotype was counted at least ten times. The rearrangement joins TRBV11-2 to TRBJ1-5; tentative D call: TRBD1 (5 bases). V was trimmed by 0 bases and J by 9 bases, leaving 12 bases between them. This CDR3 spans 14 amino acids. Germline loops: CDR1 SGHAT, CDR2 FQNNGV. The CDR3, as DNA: TGTGCCAGCAGCTTAGATCCAGGGTTGGGGCCCCAGCATTTT. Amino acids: CASSLDPGLGPQHF.

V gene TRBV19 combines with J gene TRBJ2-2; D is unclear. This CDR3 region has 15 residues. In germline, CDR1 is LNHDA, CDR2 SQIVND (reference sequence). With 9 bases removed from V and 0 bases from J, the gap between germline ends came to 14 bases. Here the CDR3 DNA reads TGTGCCAGCGGCGAAGGGCGGACGAACACCGGGGAGCTGTTTTTT. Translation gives CASGEGRTNTGELFF.

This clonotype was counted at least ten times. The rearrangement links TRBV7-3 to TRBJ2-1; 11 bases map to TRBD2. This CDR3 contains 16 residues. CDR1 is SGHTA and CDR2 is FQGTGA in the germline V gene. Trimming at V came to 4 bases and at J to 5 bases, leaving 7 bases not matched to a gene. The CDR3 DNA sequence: TGTGCCAGCAGCTCCCATAGCGGGAGGGCCGACAATGAGCAGTTCTTC. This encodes CASSSHSGRADNEQFF.

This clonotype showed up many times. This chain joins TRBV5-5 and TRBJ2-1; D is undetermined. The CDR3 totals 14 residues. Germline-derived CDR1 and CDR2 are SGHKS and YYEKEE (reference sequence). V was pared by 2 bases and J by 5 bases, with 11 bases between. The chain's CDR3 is CASSLGEVNNEQFF. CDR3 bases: TGTGCCAGCAGCTTAGGAGAGGTGAACAATGAGCAGTTCTTC.

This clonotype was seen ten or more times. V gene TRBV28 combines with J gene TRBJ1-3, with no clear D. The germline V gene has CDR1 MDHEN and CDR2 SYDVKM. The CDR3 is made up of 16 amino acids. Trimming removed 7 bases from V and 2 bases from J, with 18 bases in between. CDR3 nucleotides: TGTGCCAGCACCTTGGGTGCCTGGGGAGCTGGAAACACCATATATTTT. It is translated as CASTLGAWGAGNTIYF. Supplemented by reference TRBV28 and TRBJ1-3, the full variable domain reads DVKVTQSSRYLVKRTGEKVFLECVQDMDHENMFWYRQDPGLGLRLIYFSYDVKMKEKGDIPEGYSVSREKKERFSLILESASTNQTSMYLCASTLGAWGAGNTIYFGEGSWLTVV.

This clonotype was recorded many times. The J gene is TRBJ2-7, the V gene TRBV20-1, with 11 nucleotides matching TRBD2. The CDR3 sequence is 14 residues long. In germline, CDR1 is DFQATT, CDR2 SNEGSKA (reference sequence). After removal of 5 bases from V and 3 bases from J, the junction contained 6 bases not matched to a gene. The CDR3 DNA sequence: TGCAGTGCTCCCTCCGGGACTAGCGGCTACGAGCAGTACTTC. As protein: CSAPSGTSGYEQYF.

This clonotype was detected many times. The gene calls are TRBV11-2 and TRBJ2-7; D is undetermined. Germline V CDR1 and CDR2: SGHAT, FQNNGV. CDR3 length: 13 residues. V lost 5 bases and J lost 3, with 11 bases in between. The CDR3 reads CASSPNPDYEQYF. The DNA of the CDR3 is TGTGCCAGCAGCCCCAACCCAGACTACGAGCAGTACTTC.

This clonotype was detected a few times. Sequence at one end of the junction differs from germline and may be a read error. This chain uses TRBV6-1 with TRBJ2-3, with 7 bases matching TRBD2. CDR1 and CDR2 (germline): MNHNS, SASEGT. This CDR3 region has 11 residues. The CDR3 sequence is CASPKRDMQYF. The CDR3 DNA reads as TGTGCCAGCCCCAAGCGGGATATGCAGTATTTT.

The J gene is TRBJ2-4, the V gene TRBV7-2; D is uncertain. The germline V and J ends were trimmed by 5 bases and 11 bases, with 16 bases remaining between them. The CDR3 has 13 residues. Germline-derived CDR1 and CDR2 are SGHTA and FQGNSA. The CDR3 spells CASSPAIPSLQYF. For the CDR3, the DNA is TGTGCCAGCAGCCCAGCTATCCCTTCCCTTCAGTACTTC.

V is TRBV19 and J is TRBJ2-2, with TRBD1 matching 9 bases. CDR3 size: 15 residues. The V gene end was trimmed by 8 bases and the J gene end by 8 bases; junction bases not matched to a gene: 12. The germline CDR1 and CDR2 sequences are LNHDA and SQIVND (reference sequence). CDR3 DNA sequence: TGTGCCAGTGAAGACAGGGGGGCGTTGTGGGGGGAGCTGTTTTTT. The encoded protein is CASEDRGALWGELFF.

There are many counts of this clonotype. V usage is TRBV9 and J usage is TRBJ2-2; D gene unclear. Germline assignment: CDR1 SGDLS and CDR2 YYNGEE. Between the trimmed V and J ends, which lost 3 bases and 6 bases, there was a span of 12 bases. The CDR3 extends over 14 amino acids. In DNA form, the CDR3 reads TGTGCCAGCAGCGGCCCAAGGTCTTCCGGGGAGCTGTTTTTT. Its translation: CASSGPRSSGELFF.

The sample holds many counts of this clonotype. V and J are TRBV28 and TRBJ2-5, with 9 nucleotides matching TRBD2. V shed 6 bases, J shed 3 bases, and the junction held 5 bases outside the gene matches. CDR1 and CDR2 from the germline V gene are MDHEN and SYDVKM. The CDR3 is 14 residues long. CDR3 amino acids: CASSNGGREETQYF. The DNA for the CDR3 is TGTGCCAGCAGCAACGGCGGGAGGGAAGAGACCCAGTACTTC.

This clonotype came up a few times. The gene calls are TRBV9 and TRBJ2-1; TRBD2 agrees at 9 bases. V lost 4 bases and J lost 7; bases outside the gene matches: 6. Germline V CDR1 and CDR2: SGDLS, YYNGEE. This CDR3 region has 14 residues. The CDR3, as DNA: TGTGCCAGCAGCTTTAGCGGGGGTGGGAATGAGCAGTTCTTC. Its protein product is CASSFSGGGNEQFF.

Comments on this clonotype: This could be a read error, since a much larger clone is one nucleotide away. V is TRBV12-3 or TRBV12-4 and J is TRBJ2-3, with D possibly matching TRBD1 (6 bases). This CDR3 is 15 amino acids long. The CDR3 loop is CAGSPLRDKADTQYF. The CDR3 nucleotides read TGTGCCGGCAGTCCCCTTCGGGACAAGGCAGATACGCAGTATTTT.

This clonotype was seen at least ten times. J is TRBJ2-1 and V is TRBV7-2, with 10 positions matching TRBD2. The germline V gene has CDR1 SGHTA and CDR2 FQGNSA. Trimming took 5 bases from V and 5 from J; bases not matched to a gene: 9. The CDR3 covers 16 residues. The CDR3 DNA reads TGTGCCAGCAGCGGATGGACTAGCGGAGTAGACAATGAGCAGTTCTTC. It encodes CASSGWTSGVDNEQFF. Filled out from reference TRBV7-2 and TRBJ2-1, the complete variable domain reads GAGVSQSPSNKVTEKGKDVELRCDPISGHTALYWYRQSLGQGLEFLIYFQGNSAPDKSGLPSDRFSAERTGGSVSTLTIQRTQQEDSAVYLCASSGWTSGVDNEQFFGPGTRLTVL.

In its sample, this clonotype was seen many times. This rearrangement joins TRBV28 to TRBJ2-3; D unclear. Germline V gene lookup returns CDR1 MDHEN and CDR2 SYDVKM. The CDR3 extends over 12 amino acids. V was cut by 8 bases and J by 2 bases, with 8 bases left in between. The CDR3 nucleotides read TGTGCCAGCGCAATCCCCACAGATACGCAGTATTTT. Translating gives CASAIPTDTQYF.

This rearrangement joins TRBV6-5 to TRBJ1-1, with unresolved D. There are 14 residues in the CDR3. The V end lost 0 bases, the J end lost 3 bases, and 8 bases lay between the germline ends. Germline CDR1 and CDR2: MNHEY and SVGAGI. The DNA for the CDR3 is TGTGCCAGCAGTTACTCGCGCGTAGACACTGAAGCTTTCTTT. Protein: CASSYSRVDTEAFF.

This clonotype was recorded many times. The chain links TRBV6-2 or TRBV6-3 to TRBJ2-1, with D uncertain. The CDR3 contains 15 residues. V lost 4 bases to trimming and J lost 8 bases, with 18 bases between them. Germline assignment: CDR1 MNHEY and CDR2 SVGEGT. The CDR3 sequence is CASSSPGNPLHEQFF. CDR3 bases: TGTGCCAGCAGTTCCCCAGGCAACCCGTTGCATGAGCAGTTCTTC.

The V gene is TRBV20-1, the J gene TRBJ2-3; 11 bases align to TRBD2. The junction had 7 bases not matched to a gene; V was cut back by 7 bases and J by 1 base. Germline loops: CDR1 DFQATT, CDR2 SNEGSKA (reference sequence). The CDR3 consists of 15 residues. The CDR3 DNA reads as TGCAGTGACGCCGGGACTAGCGGCCGCACAGATACGCAGTATTTT. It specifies CSDAGTSGRTDTQYF.

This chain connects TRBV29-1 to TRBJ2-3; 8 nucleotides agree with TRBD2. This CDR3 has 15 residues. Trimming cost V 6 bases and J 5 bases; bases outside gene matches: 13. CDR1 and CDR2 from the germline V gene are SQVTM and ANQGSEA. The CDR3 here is CSVRRGGAGGDTQYF. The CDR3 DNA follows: TGCAGCGTCCGACGGGGGGGGGCAGGAGGAGATACGCAGTATTTT.

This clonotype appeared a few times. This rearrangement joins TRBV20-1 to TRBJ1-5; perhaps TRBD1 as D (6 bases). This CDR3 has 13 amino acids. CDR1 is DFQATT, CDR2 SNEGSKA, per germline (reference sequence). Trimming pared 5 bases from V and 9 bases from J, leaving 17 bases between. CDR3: CSAGGAKAWPQHF. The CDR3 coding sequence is TGCAGTGCTGGGGGGGCTAAAGCATGGCCCCAGCATTTT.

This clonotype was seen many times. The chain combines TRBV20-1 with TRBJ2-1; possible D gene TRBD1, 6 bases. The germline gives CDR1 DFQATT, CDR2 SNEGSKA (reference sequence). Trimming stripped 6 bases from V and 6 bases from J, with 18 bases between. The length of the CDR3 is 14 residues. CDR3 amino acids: CSASLLGGVNEQFF. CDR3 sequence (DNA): TGCAGTGCCTCTCTCTTAGGGGGAGTCAATGAGCAGTTCTTC.

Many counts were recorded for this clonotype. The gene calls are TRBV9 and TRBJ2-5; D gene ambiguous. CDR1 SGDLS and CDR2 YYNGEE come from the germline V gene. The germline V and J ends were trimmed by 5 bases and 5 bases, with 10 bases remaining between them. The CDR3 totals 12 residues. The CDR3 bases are TGTGCCAGCAGTGTGGTCGGGGAGACCCAGTACTTC. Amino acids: CASSVVGETQYF.